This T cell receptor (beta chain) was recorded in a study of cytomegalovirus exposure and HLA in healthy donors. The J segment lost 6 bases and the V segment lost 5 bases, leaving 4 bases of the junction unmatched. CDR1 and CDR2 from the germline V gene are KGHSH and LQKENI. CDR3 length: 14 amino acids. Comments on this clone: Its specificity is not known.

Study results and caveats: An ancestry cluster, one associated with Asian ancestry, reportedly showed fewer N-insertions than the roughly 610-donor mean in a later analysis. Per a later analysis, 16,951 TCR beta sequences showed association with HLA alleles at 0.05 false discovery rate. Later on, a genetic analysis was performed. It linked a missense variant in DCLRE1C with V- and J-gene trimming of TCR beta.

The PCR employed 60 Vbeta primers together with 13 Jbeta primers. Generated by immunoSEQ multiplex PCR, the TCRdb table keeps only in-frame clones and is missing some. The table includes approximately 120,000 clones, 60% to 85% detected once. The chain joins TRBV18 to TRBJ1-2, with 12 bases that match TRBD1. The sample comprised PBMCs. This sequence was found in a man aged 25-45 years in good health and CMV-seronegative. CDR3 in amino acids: CASSAGQGAHGYTF. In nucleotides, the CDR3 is TGTGCCAGCTCAGCGGGACAGGGGGCGCATGGCTACACCTTC.